Listed below are T cell receptor beta chains from one sample, sequenced in a study of cytomegalovirus exposure and HLA in healthy donors. The table came from immunoSEQ multiplex PCR; TCRdb's copy has only in-frame clones and leaves some out. The table includes about 180,000 clones, about three quarters detected once. Sequencing was performed on PBMCs. These receptors all come from a man between 18 and 29 years old in good health and CMV-seronegative. The CDR3 runs from the conserved cysteine through the conserved F or W. A D gene is named only where the DNA matches it firmly. Some rows mark clone size as missing; the rest say once, few, many or name a class of expanded clone.

j_gene: TRBJ1-4
d_gene: .
abundance: few
v_gene: TRBV7-2
CDR3aa: CASSLGGGGLFF
CDR3nt: TGTGCCAGCAGCTTGGGGGGGGGAGGACTGTTTTTT

j_gene: TRBJ2-7
d_gene: TRBD2
abundance: .
v_gene: TRBV7-2
CDR3aa: CASSLPGLAYEQYF
CDR3nt: TGTGCCAGCAGCTTACCAGGACTAGCCTACGAGCAGTACTTC

j_gene: TRBJ2-7
d_gene: TRBD1
abundance: .
v_gene: TRBV9
CDR3aa: CASSVSMDRGEQYF
CDR3nt: TGTGCCAGCAGCGTTAGCATGGACAGGGGAGAGCAGTACTTC

j_gene: TRBJ2-7
d_gene: .
abundance: few
v_gene: TRBV5-5
CDR3aa: CASSLGPGISYEQYF
CDR3nt: TGTGCCAGCAGCTTGGGTCCGGGAATCTCCTACGAGCAGTACTTC

j_gene: TRBJ2-7
d_gene: TRBD1
abundance: .
v_gene: TRBV30
CDR3aa: CAWPEADQPGQVNHEQYF
CDR3nt: TGTGCCTGGCCTGAGGCAGACCAACCGGGACAGGTAAACCACGAGCAGTACTTC

j_gene: TRBJ2-1
d_gene: .
abundance: .
v_gene: TRBV7-2
CDR3aa: CASSVGHQDEQFF
CDR3nt: TGTGCCAGCAGCGTCGGCCATCAGGATGAGCAGTTCTTC

j_gene: TRBJ1-2
d_gene: TRBD1
abundance: .
v_gene: TRBV6-5
CDR3aa: CASSTTTGGVYGYTF
CDR3nt: TGTGCCAGCAGTACAACGACAGGGGGCGTCTATGGCTACACCTTC

j_gene: TRBJ2-5
d_gene: TRBD1
abundance: few
v_gene: TRBV25-1
CDR3aa: CASSEPTGLETQYF
CDR3nt: TGTGCCAGCAGTGAACCGACAGGGTTGGAGACCCAGTACTTC

j_gene: TRBJ2-2
d_gene: TRBD2
abundance: once
v_gene: TRBV2
CDR3aa: CASSEYSGANTGELFF
CDR3nt: TGTGCCAGCAGCGAATATAGCGGGGCGAACACCGGGGAGCTGTTTTTT

j_gene: TRBJ2-1
d_gene: .
abundance: .
v_gene: TRBV5-1
CDR3aa: CASSLGGGINNEQFF
CDR3nt: TGCGCCAGCAGCTTGGGAGGCGGGATAAACAATGAGCAGTTCTTC

j_gene: TRBJ1-1
d_gene: TRBD1
abundance: once
v_gene: TRBV29-1
CDR3aa: CSVPAGTVNTEAFF
CDR3nt: TGCAGCGTTCCTGCCGGGACAGTGAACACTGAAGCTTTCTTT

j_gene: TRBJ2-5
d_gene: TRBD1
abundance: .
v_gene: TRBV19
CDR3aa: CASRGTGRKETQYF
CDR3nt: TGTGCCAGTAGAGGGACAGGGAGAAAAGAGACCCAGTACTTC

j_gene: TRBJ2-1
d_gene: .
abundance: .
v_gene: TRBV30
CDR3aa: CAWSVLVGGEQFF
CDR3nt: TGTGCCTGGAGTGTACTGGTGGGGGGTGAGCAGTTCTTC

j_gene: TRBJ2-3
d_gene: .
abundance: .
v_gene: TRBV2
CDR3aa: CASSGDRGTDTQYF
CDR3nt: TGTGCCAGCAGCGGCGACCGGGGAACAGATACGCAGTATTTT

j_gene: TRBJ2-7
d_gene: TRBD2
abundance: few
v_gene: TRBV6-1
CDR3aa: CASRYLAGGRYEQYF
CDR3nt: TGTGCCAGCAGATATCTAGCGGGGGGCCGGTACGAGCAGTACTTC

j_gene: TRBJ2-3
d_gene: .
abundance: .
v_gene: TRBV7-8
CDR3aa: CASSPAGGITDTQYF
CDR3nt: TGTGCCAGCAGCCCGGCGGGCGGGATCACAGATACGCAGTATTTT

j_gene: TRBJ1-5
d_gene: .
abundance: .
v_gene: TRBV7-2
CDR3aa: CASSPRVAAGNQPQHF
CDR3nt: TGTGCCAGCAGCCCCCGGGTCGCGGCAGGGAATCAGCCCCAGCATTTT

j_gene: TRBJ2-3
d_gene: TRBD1
abundance: .
v_gene: TRBV14
CDR3aa: CANRGSERGLRARLTDTQYF
CDR3nt: TGTGCCAACAGGGGTAGTGAACGAGGCTTGCGGGCTAGACTCACAGATACGCAGTATTTT

j_gene: TRBJ2-5
d_gene: TRBD2
abundance: .
v_gene: TRBV28
CDR3aa: CASSSTSGSWETQYF
CDR3nt: TGTGCCAGCAGTTCTACTAGCGGGAGCTGGGAGACCCAGTACTTC

j_gene: TRBJ2-1
d_gene: .
abundance: .
v_gene: TRBV25-1
CDR3aa: CASSDMMSAEEQFF
CDR3nt: TGTGCCAGCAGTGATATGATGTCGGCGGAGGAGCAGTTCTTC

j_gene: TRBJ1-6
d_gene: .
abundance: .
v_gene: TRBV6-1
CDR3aa: CASRPRGGSGSPLHF
CDR3nt: TGTGCCAGCAGACCACGTGGGGGGAGTGGTTCACCCCTCCACTTT

j_gene: TRBJ2-7
d_gene: TRBD1
abundance: .
v_gene: TRBV2
CDR3aa: CASSIPGGSNEQYF
CDR3nt: TGTGCCAGCAGTATTCCAGGGGGTTCCAACGAGCAGTACTTC

j_gene: TRBJ2-3
d_gene: .
abundance: .
v_gene: TRBV19
CDR3aa: CASSPTGDTQYF
CDR3nt: TGTGCCAGTAGTCCGACGGGAGATACGCAGTATTTT

j_gene: TRBJ2-1
d_gene: TRBD2
abundance: .
v_gene: TRBV5-5
CDR3aa: CASSTGTSGGASSDDEQFF
CDR3nt: TGTGCCAGCAGCACCGGGACTAGCGGGGGGGCTTCATCCGACGATGAGCAGTTCTTC

j_gene: TRBJ1-5
d_gene: TRBD1
abundance: .
v_gene: TRBV27
CDR3aa: CASSVGQGSMQPQHF
CDR3nt: TGTGCCAGCAGCGTGGGACAGGGAAGTATGCAGCCCCAGCATTTT

j_gene: TRBJ1-6
d_gene: .
abundance: .
v_gene: TRBV5-4
CDR3aa: CASRDQGYNSPLHF
CDR3nt: TGTGCCAGCAGGGATCAGGGGTATAATTCACCCCTCCACTTT

j_gene: TRBJ1-2
d_gene: .
abundance: once
v_gene: TRBV30
CDR3aa: CAWSGGRDYGYTF
CDR3nt: TGTGCCTGGAGTGGAGGGAGGGACTATGGCTACACCTTC

j_gene: TRBJ2-7
d_gene: .
abundance: once
v_gene: TRBV6-5
CDR3aa: CASRPTVGRGEQYF
CDR3nt: TGTGCCAGCAGACCCACAGTCGGGCGGGGCGAGCAGTACTTC

j_gene: TRBJ2-7
d_gene: TRBD1
abundance: .
v_gene: TRBV27
CDR3aa: CASSILTGKSYEQYF
CDR3nt: TGTGCCAGCAGTATCCTGACAGGGAAGTCCTACGAGCAGTACTTC

j_gene: TRBJ2-5
d_gene: TRBD1
abundance: .
v_gene: TRBV6-6
CDR3aa: CASSYRTGTGQETQYF
CDR3nt: TGTGCCAGCAGTTATCGAACCGGGACAGGGCAAGAGACCCAGTACTTC

j_gene: TRBJ2-3
d_gene: .
abundance: .
v_gene: TRBV27
CDR3aa: CATRGSADTQYF
CDR3nt: TGTGCTACCCGGGGATCGGCAGATACGCAGTATTTT

j_gene: TRBJ1-1
d_gene: TRBD1
abundance: .
v_gene: TRBV28
CDR3aa: CASSPPDRDNTEAFF
CDR3nt: TGTGCCAGCAGTCCCCCTGACAGGGACAACACTGAAGCTTTCTTT

j_gene: TRBJ1-3
d_gene: TRBD1
abundance: .
v_gene: TRBV6-4
CDR3aa: CASSTGTGPGNTIYF
CDR3nt: TGTGCCAGCAGTACCGGGACAGGCCCTGGAAACACCATATATTTT

j_gene: TRBJ2-3
d_gene: .
abundance: .
v_gene: TRBV27
CDR3aa: CASSPLERSTDTQYF
CDR3nt: TGTGCCAGCAGTCCCTTGGAGCGGAGCACAGATACGCAGTATTTT

j_gene: TRBJ1-2
d_gene: TRBD1
abundance: .
v_gene: TRBV5-4
CDR3aa: CASRPDRVVGGYTF
CDR3nt: TGTGCCAGCAGACCGGACAGGGTTGTTGGGGGCTACACCTTC

j_gene: TRBJ2-1
d_gene: TRBD1
abundance: .
v_gene: TRBV6-5
CDR3aa: CASSAEDRGYEQFF
CDR3nt: TGTGCCAGCAGTGCCGAGGACAGGGGTTATGAGCAGTTCTTC